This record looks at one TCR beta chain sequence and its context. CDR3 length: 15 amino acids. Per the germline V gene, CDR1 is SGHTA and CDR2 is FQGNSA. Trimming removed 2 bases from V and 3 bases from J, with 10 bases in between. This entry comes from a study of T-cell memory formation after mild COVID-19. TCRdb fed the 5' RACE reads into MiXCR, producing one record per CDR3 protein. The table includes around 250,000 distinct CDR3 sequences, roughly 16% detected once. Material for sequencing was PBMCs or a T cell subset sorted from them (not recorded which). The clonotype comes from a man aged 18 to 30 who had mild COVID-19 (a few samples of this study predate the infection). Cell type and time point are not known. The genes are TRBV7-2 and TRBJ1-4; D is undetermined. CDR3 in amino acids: CASSLTVTANEKLFF. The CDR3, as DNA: TGTGCCAGCAGCTTAACCGTGACGGCTAATGAAAAACTGTTTTTT. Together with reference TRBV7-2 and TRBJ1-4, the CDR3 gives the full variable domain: GAGVSQSPSNKVTEKGKDVELRCDPISGHTALYWYRQSLGQGLEFLIYFQGNSAPDKSGLPSDRFSAERTGGSVSTLTIQRTQQEDSAVYLCASSLTVTANEKLFFGSGTQLSVL.